This TCR beta chain was sequenced during a study of T cell clones after liver transplantation. Generated by immunoSEQ multiplex PCR, the TCRdb table keeps only in-frame clones and is missing some. The sample carries around 97,000 clones, 84% recorded once. The CDR3 extends over 12 amino acids. V lost 7 bases to trimming and J lost 2 bases, with 10 bases between them. Germline CDR1 and CDR2: SQVTM and ANQGSEA. The sequencing here drew on CD4+ T cells from blood, taken around 4 years after liver transplant. This sequence originates from a human patient who received a liver transplant. The graft donor may account for some of the T cells. V and J are TRBV29-1 and TRBJ2-3; D unresolved. Here the CDR3 reads CSAKIYTDTQYF. DNA of the CDR3: TGCAGCGCCAAGATTTACACAGATACGCAGTATTTT.